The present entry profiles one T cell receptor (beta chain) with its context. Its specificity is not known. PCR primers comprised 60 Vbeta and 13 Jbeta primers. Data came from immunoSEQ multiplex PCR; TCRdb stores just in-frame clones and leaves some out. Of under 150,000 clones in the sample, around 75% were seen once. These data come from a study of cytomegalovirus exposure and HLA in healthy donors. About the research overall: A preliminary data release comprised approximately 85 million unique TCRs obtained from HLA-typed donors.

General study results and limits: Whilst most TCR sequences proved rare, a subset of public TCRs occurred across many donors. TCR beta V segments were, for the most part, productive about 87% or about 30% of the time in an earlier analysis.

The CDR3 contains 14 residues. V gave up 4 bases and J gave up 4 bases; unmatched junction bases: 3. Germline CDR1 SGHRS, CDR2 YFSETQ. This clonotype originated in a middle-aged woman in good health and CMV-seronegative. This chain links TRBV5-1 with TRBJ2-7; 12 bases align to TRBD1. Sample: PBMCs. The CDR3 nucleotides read TGCGCCAGCAGCGCGGGACAGGGGGCTTACGAGCAGTACTTC. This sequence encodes CASSAGQGAYEQYF.